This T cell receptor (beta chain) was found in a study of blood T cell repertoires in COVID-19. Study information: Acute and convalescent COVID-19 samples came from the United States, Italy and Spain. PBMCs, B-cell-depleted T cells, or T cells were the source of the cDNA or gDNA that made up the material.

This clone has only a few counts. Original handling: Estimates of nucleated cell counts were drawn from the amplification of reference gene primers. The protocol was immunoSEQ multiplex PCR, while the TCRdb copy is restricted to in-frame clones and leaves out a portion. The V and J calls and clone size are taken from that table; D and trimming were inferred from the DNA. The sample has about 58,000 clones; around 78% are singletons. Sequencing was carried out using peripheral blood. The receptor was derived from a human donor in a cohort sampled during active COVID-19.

The CDR3 loop is CASSLAGVAGELFF. In DNA form, the CDR3 reads TGTGCCAGCAGCTTAGCGGGAGTGGCGGGGGAGCTGTTTTTT. The chain joins TRBV7-9 to TRBJ2-2; weak D call: TRBD2 (5 bases). CDR1 and CDR2 from the germline V gene are SEHNR and FQNEAQ (reference sequence). Trimming took 0 bases from V and 8 from J, leaving 10 bases between them. CDR3 length equals 14 residues.